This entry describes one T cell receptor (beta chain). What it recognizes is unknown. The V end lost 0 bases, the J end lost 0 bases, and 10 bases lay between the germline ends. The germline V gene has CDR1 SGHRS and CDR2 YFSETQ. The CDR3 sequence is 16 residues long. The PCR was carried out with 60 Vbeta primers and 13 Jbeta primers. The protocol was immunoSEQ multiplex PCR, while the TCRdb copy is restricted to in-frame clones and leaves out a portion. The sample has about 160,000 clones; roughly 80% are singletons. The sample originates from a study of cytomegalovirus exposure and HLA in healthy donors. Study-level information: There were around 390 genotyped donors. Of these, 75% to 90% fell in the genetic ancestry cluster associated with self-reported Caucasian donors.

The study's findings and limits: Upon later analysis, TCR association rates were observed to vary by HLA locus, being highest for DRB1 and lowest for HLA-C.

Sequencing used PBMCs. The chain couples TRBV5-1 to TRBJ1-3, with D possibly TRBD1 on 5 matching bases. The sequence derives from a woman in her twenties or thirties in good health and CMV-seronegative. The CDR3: CASSLATASSGNTIYF. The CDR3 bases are TGCGCCAGCAGCTTGGCGACAGCCAGCTCTGGAAACACCATATATTTT.